The T cell receptor (beta chain) described here comes from a study of T cell responses to AZD1222 COVID-19 vaccine. Across the whole study: Second-dose intervals near 4 or 12 weeks were combined. Broader study findings: Only a handful of AZD1222 recipients tested seropositive at baseline. Mapped onto spike, vaccine-associated CD4 TCRs spanned it and were dominant at 160-218 and 743-854.

Repertoires were generated with immunoSEQ multiplex PCR, while TCRdb's copy carries only in-frame clones and drops some. This table has roughly 140,000 clones, about 92% appearing once. Turning to this clone: Antigen: not known.

The germline V and J ends were trimmed by 3 bases and 5 bases, with 10 bases remaining between them. This CDR3 contains 14 residues. Germline assignment: CDR1 LNHDA and CDR2 SQIVND (reference sequence). Sequencing used peripheral blood, obtained on day 0 of AZD1222 vaccination. The receptor comes from an adult in good health. The chain uses TRBV19 and TRBJ1-4; no firm D call. The CDR3 region is CASSMAQLNEKLFF. CDR3 coding DNA: TGTGCCAGTAGTATGGCCCAGCTAAATGAAAAACTGTTTTTT.